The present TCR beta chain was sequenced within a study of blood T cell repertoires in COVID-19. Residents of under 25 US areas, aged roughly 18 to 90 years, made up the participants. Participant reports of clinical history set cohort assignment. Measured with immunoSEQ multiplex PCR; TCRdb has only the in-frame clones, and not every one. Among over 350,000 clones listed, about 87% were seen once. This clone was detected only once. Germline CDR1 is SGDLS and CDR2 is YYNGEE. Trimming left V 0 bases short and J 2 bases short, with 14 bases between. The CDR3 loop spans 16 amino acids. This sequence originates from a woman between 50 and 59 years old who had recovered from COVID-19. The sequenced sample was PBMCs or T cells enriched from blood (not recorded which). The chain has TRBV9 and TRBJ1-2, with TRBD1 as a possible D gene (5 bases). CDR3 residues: CASSVAHGGVNYGYTF. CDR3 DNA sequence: TGTGCCAGCAGCGTAGCCCACGGGGGTGTCAACTATGGCTACACCTTC.